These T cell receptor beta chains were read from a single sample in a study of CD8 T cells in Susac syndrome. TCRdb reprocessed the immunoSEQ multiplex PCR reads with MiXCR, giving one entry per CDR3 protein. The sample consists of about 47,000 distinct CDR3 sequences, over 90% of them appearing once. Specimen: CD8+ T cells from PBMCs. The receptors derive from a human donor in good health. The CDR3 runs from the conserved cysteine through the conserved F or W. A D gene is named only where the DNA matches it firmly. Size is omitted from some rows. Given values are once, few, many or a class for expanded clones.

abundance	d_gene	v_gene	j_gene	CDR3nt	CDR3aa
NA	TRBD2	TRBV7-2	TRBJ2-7	TGTGCCAGCAGCCTACTAGCGGGAGAGGACGAGCAGTACTTC	CASSLLAGEDEQYF
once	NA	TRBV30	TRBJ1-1	TGTGCCTGGACCTCGGGGCAGGAAAACACTGAAGCTTTCTTT	CAWTSGQENTEAFF
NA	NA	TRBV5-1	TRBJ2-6	TGCGCCAGCAGCTCGAACGGCCGTAATGGGGCCAACGTCCTGACTTTC	CASSSNGRNGANVLTF
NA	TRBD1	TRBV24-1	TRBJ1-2	TGTGCCACCAGTGATTCAGCGGACAGGGCGGAGGGCTACACCTTC	CATSDSADRAEGYTF
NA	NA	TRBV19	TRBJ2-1	TGTGCCAGTAGTGAACATTTATACAATGAGCAGTTCTTC	CASSEHLYNEQFF
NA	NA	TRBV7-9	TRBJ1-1	TGTGCCAGCAGCTTAGGGACCCCAGGGACTGAAGCTTTCTTT	CASSLGTPGTEAFF
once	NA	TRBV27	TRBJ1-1	TGTGCCAACAGCCTCCGGGTCCCGAAAGGGGAAGCTTTCTTT	CANSLRVPKGEAFF
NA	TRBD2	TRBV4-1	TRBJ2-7	TGCGCCAGCAGCCAAGCTCCCCCCTTTGCGGGGGGAGGCAACGAGCAGTACTTC	CASSQAPPFAGGGNEQYF
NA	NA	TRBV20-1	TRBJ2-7	TGCAGTGCTAGAGAGGAAGAATACGAGCAGTACTTC	CSAREEEYEQYF
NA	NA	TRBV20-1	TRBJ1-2	TGCTCGAACCCGAGAAACTATGGCTACACCTTC	CSNPRNYGYTF
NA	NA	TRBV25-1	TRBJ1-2	TGTGCCAGCAAACCCTCCCCCGGGGTCCTCGGGTTCGAGGGCTACACCTTC	CASKPSPGVLGFEGYTF
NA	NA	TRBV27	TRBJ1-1	TGTGCCAGCAGTTTATCCGTGAGGGGTGAAGCTTTCTTT	CASSLSVRGEAFF